Presented here are 5 T cell receptor beta chains from one specimen sequenced in a study of OX40 agonist ivuxolimab in advanced cancers. TCRdb's copy holds only in-frame clones and misses some; the assay was immunoSEQ multiplex PCR. The data show roughly 56,000 clones, roughly four fifths seen once. The specimen was CD4+ or CD8+ T cells sorted from blood, collected in a trial of the OX40 agonist ivuxolimab. Receptors were obtained from an adult with an advanced solid tumor such as melanoma, head and neck, liver or kidney cancer.

The chain couples TRBV18 to TRBJ2-1, with a possible D match to TRBD2 (6 bases). The CDR3 consists of 12 residues. Germline V lookup: CDR1 KGHSH, CDR2 LQKENI. The V gene lost 2 bases and the J gene lost 9 bases, with 8 bases spanning the gap. The CDR3 bases are TGTGCCAGCTCACCAGGGGGGATTGAGCAGTTCTTC. The encoded protein is CASSPGGIEQFF.

The CDR3 DNA reads TGTGCCAGCAGCCACGCCAAGGTCATGAACACTGAAGCTTTCTTT. This gives the protein CASSHAKVMNTEAFF. This chain connects TRBV14 to TRBJ1-1; D gene uncertain. Germline V gene lookup returns CDR1 SGHDN and CDR2 FVKESK. The ends were cut back, 3 bases at V and 0 bases at J, with 11 bases in the middle. This CDR3 contains 15 residues.

Notes on this clone: Different DNA sequences within this sample yield the same CDR3. This sequence joins TRBV5-4 and TRBJ2-1, with D unresolved. Germline CDR1 is SGHNT and CDR2 is YYREEE (reference sequence). The V and J ends lost 2 bases and 3 bases respectively, with 12 bases between them. CDR3 length: 15 residues. This CDR3 reads CASSFGGADYNEQFF. For the CDR3, the DNA is TGTGCCAGCAGCTTTGGTGGAGCCGACTACAATGAGCAGTTCTTC.

The chain uses TRBV6-6 and TRBJ1-5; 7 nucleotides align to TRBD1. The germline V gene has CDR1 MNHNY and CDR2 SVGAGI (reference sequence). The CDR3 contains 14 residues. J was trimmed by 6 bases and V by 6 bases; bases with no gene match: 8. CDR3 in DNA: TGTGCCAGCAGGATCGACAGGGAGGGTCAGCCCCAGCATTTT. Its protein product is CASRIDREGQPQHF.

V is TRBV30 and J is TRBJ1-1; D is undetermined. CDR1 is GTSNPN, CDR2 SVGIG, per germline (reference sequence). Between the trimmed V and J ends, which lost 2 bases and 4 bases, there was a span of 8 bases. CDR3 length: 12 amino acids. The CDR3 DNA is TGTGCCTGGAGTCTAAGGAGCACTGAAGCTTTCTTT. It translates to CAWSLRSTEAFF.